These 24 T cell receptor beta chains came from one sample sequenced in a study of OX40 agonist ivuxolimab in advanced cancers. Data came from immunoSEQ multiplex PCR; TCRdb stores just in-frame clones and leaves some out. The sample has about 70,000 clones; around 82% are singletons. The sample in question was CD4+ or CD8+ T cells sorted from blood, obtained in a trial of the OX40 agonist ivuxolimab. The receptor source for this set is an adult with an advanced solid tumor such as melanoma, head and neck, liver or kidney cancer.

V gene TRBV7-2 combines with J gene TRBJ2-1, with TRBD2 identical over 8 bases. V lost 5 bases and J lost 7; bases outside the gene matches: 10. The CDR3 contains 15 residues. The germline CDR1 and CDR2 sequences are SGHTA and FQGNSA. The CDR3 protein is CASSGRGGPGNEQFF. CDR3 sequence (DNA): TGTGCCAGCAGCGGACGCGGGGGGCCGGGAAATGAGCAGTTCTTC.

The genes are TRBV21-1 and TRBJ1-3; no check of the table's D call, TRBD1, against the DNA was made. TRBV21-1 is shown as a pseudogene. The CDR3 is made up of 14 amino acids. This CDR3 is CASSDRDRVNTIYF. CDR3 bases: TGTGCCAGCAGCGACCGGGACAGGGTAAACACCATATATTTT.

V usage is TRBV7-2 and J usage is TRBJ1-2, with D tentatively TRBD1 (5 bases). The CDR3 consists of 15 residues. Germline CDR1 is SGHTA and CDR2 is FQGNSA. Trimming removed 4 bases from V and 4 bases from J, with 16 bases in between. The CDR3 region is CASSSQKGSAYGYTF. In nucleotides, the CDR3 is TGTGCCAGCAGCTCCCAGAAGGGGAGCGCCTATGGCTACACCTTC.

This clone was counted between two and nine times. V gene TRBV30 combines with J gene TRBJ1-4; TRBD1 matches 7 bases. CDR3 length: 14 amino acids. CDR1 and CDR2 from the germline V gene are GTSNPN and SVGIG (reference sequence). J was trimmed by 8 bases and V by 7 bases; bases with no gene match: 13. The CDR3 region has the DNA TGTGCCTTGGGGGGCCGGGACAGTCTCGAAAAACTGTTTTTT. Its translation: CALGGRDSLEKLFF.

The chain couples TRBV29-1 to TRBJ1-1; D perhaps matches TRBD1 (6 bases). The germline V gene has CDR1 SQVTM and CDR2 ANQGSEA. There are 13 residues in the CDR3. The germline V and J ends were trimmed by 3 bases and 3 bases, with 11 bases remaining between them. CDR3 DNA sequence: TGCAGCGTTGAGGGGGGCCCTTACACTGAAGCTTTCTTT. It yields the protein CSVEGGPYTEAFF.

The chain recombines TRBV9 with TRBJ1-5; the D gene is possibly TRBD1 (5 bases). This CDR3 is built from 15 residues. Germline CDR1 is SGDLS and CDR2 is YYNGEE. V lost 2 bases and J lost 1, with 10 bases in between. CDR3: CASSVGDVSNQPQHF. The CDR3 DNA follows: TGTGCCAGCAGCGTGGGGGACGTGAGCAATCAGCCCCAGCATTTT.

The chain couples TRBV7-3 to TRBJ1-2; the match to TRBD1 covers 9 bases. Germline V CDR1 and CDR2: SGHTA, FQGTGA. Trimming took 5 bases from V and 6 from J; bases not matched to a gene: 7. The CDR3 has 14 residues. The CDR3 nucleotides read TGTGCCAGCAGCCCGTCCGGGACAGGGAATGGCTACACCTTC. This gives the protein CASSPSGTGNGYTF.

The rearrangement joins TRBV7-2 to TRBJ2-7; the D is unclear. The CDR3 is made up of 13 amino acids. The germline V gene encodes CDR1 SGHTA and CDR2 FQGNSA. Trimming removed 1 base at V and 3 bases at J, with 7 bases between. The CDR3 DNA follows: TGTGCCAGCAGCTTAGGATTGGGCTACGAGCAGTACTTC. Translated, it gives CASSLGLGYEQYF.

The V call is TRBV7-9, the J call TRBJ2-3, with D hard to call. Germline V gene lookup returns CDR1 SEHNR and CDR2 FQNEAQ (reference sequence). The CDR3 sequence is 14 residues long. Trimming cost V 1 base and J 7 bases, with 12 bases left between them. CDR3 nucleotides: TGTGCCAGCAGCTTAGGATTGGGCTTCTATACGCAGTATTTT. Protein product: CASSLGLGFYTQYF.

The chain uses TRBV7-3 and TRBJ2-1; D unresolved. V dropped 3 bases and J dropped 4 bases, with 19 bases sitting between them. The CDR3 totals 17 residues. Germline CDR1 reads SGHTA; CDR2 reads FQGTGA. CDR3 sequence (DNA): TGTGCCAGCAGCTTGAACCCTCCCCGGGTATCATACAATGAGCAGTTCTTC. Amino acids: CASSLNPPRVSYNEQFF.

CDR3 sequence: CASRPDRVTRSGANVLTF. Here the CDR3 DNA reads TGTGCCAGCAGACCCGACAGAGTGACACGCTCTGGGGCCAACGTCCTGACTTTC. The rearrangement joins TRBV11-3 to TRBJ2-6; D might be TRBD1 (5 bases). With 6 bases removed from V and 0 bases from J, the gap between germline ends came to 18 bases. This CDR3 is 18 amino acids long. The germline V gene has CDR1 SGHNT and CDR2 YENEEA.

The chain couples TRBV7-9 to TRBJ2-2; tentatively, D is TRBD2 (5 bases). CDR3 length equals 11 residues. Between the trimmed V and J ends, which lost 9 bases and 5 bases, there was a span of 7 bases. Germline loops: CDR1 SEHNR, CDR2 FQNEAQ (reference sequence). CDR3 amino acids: CASTGTGELFF. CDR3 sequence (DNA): TGTGCCAGTACGGGGACCGGGGAGCTGTTTTTT.

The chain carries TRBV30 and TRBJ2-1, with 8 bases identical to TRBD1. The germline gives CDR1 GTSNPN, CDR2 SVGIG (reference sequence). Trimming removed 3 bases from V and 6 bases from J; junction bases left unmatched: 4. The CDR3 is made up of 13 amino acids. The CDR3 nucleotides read TGTGCCTGGAGATCAACAGGGGGCAATGAGCAGTTCTTC. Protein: CAWRSTGGNEQFF.

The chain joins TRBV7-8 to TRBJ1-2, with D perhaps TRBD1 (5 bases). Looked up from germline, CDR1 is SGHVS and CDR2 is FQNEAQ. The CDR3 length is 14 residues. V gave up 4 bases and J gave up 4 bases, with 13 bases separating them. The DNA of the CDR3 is TGTGCCAGCAGCTCCCAGGGTGGTTCCTATGGCTACACCTTC. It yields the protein CASSSQGGSYGYTF.

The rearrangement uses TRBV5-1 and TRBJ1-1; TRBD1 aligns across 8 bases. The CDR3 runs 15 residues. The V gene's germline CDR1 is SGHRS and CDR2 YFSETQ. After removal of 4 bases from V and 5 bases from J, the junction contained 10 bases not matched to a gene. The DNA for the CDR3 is TGCGCCAGCAGCCCGAGACAGGGGTCGGGTACTGAAGCTTTCTTT. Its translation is CASSPRQGSGTEAFF.

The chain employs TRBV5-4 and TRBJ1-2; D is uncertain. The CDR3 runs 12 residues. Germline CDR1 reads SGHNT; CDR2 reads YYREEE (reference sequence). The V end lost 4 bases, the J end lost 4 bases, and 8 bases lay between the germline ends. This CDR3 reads CASSRQFYGYTF. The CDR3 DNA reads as TGTGCCAGCAGCAGGCAGTTCTATGGCTACACCTTC.

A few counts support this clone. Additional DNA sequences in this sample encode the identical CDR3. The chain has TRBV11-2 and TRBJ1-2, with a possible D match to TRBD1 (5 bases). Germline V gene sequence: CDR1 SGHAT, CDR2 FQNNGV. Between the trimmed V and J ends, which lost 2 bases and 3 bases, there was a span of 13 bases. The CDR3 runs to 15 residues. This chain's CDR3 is CASSLSLGTDYGYTF. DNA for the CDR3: TGTGCCAGCAGCTTAAGCTTAGGGACGGACTATGGCTACACCTTC.

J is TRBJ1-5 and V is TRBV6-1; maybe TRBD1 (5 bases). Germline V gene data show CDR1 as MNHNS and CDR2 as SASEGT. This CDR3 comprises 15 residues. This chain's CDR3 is CAANYGGLSNQPQHF. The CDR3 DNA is TGTGCAGCAAATTATGGGGGGTTAAGCAATCAGCCCCAGCATTTT.

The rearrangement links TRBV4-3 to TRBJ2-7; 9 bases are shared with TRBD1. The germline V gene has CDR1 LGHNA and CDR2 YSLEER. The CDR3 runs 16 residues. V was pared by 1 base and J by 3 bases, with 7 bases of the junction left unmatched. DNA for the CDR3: TGCGCCAGCAGCCAAGTTACGGGACAGGGTGGCTACGAGCAGTACTTC. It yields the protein CASSQVTGQGGYEQYF.

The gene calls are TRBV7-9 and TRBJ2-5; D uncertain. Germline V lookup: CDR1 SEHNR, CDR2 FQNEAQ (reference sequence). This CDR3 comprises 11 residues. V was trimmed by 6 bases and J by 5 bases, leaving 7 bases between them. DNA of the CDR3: TGTGCCAGCAGATTGACCGAGACCCAGTACTTC. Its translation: CASRLTETQYF. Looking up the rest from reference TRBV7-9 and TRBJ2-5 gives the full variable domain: DTGVSQNPRHKITKRGQNVTFRCDPISEHNRLYWYRQTLGQGPEFLTYFQNEAQLEKSRLLSDRFSAERPKGSFSTLEIQRTEQGDSAMYLCASRLTETQYFGPGTRLLVL.

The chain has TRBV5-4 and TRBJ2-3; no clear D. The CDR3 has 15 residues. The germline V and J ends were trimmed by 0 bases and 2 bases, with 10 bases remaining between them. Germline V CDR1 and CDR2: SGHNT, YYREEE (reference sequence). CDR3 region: CASSLDRLNTDTQYF. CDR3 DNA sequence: TGTGCCAGCAGCTTGGACAGATTAAACACAGATACGCAGTATTTT.

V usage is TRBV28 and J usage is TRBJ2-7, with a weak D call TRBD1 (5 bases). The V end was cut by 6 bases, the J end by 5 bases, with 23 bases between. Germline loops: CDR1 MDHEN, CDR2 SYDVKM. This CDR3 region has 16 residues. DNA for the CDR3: TGTGCCAGCAGCTCACCAGGGAAAGGTTCTCTGAACGAGCAGTACTTC. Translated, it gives CASSSPGKGSLNEQYF.

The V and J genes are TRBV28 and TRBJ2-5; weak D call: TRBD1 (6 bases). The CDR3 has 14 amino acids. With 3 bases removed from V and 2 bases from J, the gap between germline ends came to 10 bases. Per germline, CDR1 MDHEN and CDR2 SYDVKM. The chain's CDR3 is CASSLDRGQETQYF. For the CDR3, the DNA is TGTGCCAGCAGTTTGGACAGAGGGCAAGAGACCCAGTACTTC.

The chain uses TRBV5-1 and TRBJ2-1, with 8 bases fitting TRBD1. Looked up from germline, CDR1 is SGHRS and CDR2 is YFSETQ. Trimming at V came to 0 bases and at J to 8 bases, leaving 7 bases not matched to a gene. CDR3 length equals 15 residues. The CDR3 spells CASSLAGQGMDEQFF. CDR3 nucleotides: TGCGCCAGCAGCTTGGCAGGACAGGGTATGGATGAGCAGTTCTTC.